The clone carrying this T cell receptor (beta chain) was detected many times. The antigen is undetermined. This CDR3 contains 17 residues. Trimming stripped 3 bases from V and 3 bases from J, with 21 bases between. This sample is part of a study of T-cell reconstitution after alpha-beta-depleted transplantation in children. It was with unique molecular identifiers that the TCRbeta library was prepared. TCRdb redid the calling of the PCR reads with MiXCR, one entry per CDR3 protein. The repertoire holds hundreds of thousands of distinct CDR3 sequences, with just over 7.5% as singletons. Study conclusions and caveats: In some patients, recipient T cells and intrathymic progenitors surviving conditioning explained high day-60 diversity. T-cell counts and diversity at one year following transplant were attributed mainly to newly produced T cells. Several hundred expanded graft clones reportedly supplied alpha-beta T cells about two months after transplant.

The rearrangement links TRBV12-3 or TRBV12-4 to TRBJ2-7, with D possibly matching TRBD2 (6 bases). Sequencing was performed on peripheral blood, taken 360 days after TCRalphabeta/CD19-depleted stem cell transplant. This sequence originates from a female patient aged 2-9 years who had a stem cell transplant for Fanconi anemia, so the T cells may come from the graft donor. The CDR3 loop reads CASSFKAGSPVRYEQYF. The CDR3 DNA sequence: TGTGCCAGCAGTTTTAAAGCGGGCTCCCCGGTCCGCTACGAGCAGTACTTC.